Following are 22 T cell receptor beta chains from one sample sequenced in a study of T cells in Graves' hyperthyroidism and ophthalmopathy. The CDR3 regions of TCR beta were amplified from RNA transcripts. When the TCR CDR3 underwent first-round RT-PCR, the HTBI primer set was used. TCRdb reprocessed the multiplex PCR reads with MiXCR, giving one entry per CDR3 protein. The sample has roughly 170,000 distinct CDR3 sequences; about 17% are singletons. Source material: blood. The receptor set was obtained from a woman in her fifties or sixties with Graves' hyperthyroidism.

This clonotype has just a few counts. V and J are TRBV7-2 and TRBJ1-6; 7 nucleotides align to TRBD1. The V segment lost 3 bases and the J segment 9 bases; nucleotides outside the gene matches: 8. The CDR3 spans 15 residues. The germline V gene has CDR1 SGHTA and CDR2 FQGNSA. The DNA for the CDR3 is TGTGCCAGCAGCTTCGGACAGGCGGGTACTTCACCCCTCCACTTT. Protein sequence: CASSFGQAGTSPLHF. Filled out from reference TRBV7-2 and TRBJ1-6, the complete variable domain reads GAGVSQSPSNKVTEKGKDVELRCDPISGHTALYWYRQSLGQGLEFLIYFQGNSAPDKSGLPSDRFSAERTGGSVSTLTIQRTQQEDSAVYLCASSFGQAGTSPLHFGNGTRLTVT.

V and J are TRBV3-1 and TRBJ2-1, with D perhaps matching TRBD1 or TRBD2 (5 bases each). This CDR3 spans 16 amino acids. Trimming removed 0 bases at V and 6 bases at J, with 15 bases between. Per the germline V gene, CDR1 is LGHDT and CDR2 is YNNKEL (reference sequence). The CDR3 DNA reads TGTGCCAGCAGCCAAGATCGGAAGACTGGGGGCAATGAGCAGTTCTTC. As protein: CASSQDRKTGGNEQFF.

V is TRBV2 and J is TRBJ2-1, with 11 bases that match TRBD2. Losses at the gene ends were 6 bases for V and 4 bases for J; bases not matched to a gene: 5. Per the germline V gene, CDR1 is SNHLY and CDR2 is FYNNEI. This CDR3 spans 15 amino acids. Here the CDR3 reads CASSGTSGGYNEQFF. In DNA form, the CDR3 reads TGTGCCAGCAGCGGTACTAGCGGGGGATACAATGAGCAGTTCTTC.

This clonotype was recorded at least ten times. V is TRBV7-2 and J is TRBJ2-5; the match to TRBD1 covers 8 bases. V lost 1 base to trimming and J lost 4 bases; unmatched junction nucleotides: 5. The CDR3 totals 15 residues. In germline, CDR1 is SGHTA, CDR2 FQGNSA. The CDR3 loop is CASSLVTGGRETQYF. The DNA for the CDR3 is TGTGCCAGCAGCTTAGTCACAGGGGGTAGAGAGACCCAGTACTTC.

This clonotype was counted many times. The chain recombines TRBV28 with TRBJ2-7, with D perhaps TRBD1 (6 bases). The CDR3 extends over 14 amino acids. Trimming pared 3 bases from V and 2 bases from J, leaving 11 bases between. Germline V gene data show CDR1 as MDHEN and CDR2 as SYDVKM. CDR3 DNA: TGTGCCAGCAGTTTGACAGGAGTTCCCTACGAGCAGTACTTC. Amino acids: CASSLTGVPYEQYF. The full variable domain, with the rest looked up from reference TRBV28 and TRBJ2-7, is DVKVTQSSRYLVKRTGEKVFLECVQDMDHENMFWYRQDPGLGLRLIYFSYDVKMKEKGDIPEGYSVSREKKERFSLILESASTNQTSMYLCASSLTGVPYEQYFGPGTRLTVT.

This clonotype appeared many times. CDR3 loop: CASTLYRVGNTEAFF. For the CDR3, the DNA is TGTGCCAGTACCCTATACCGGGTGGGGAACACTGAAGCTTTCTTT. The chain has TRBV19 and TRBJ1-1; D uncertain. V lost 7 bases to trimming and J lost 1 base, with 16 bases between them. Germline loops: CDR1 LNHDA, CDR2 SQIVND (reference sequence). The CDR3 contains 15 residues.

Ten or more counts support this clonotype. V and J are TRBV19 and TRBJ2-5; D call uncertain. V lost 8 bases to trimming and J lost 5 bases, with 12 bases between them. The CDR3 is 12 amino acids. Germline V CDR1 and CDR2: LNHDA, SQIVND (reference sequence). CDR3 sequence (DNA): TGTGCCAGTCGCCAGGCTGGGGAGACCCAGTACTTC. Translated: CASRQAGETQYF.

This clonotype occurred many times. The chain combines TRBV7-3 with TRBJ1-1, with D maybe TRBD1 (5 bases). V lost 2 bases and J lost 1, with 17 bases in between. This CDR3 spans 17 amino acids. CDR1 SGHTA and CDR2 FQGTGA come from the germline V gene. The CDR3 is CASSLLGGASGNTEAFF. In nucleotides, the CDR3 is TGTGCCAGCAGCTTATTGGGAGGGGCTTCGGGGAACACTGAAGCTTTCTTT. Supplemented by reference TRBV7-3 and TRBJ1-1, the full variable domain reads GAGVSQTPSNKVTEKGKYVELRCDPISGHTALYWYRQSLGQGPEFLIYFQGTGAADDSGLPNDRFFAVRPEGSVSTLKIQRTERGDSAVYLCASSLLGGASGNTEAFFGQGTRLTVV.

This clonotype was detected many times. J is TRBJ2-5 and V is TRBV9; TRBD2 might be the D (6 bases). Germline CDR1 reads SGDLS; CDR2 reads YYNGEE. V was clipped by 1 base and J by 4 bases, with 8 bases between them. The CDR3 has 13 residues. DNA for the CDR3: TGTGCCAGCAGCGTACAGGGAGGAGAGACCCAGTACTTC. Amino acid sequence: CASSVQGGETQYF.

In this sample, this clonotype turned up many times. V gene TRBV5-6 combines with J gene TRBJ1-2; the D gene is possibly TRBD1 (5 bases). V lost 3 bases and J 4 bases, leaving 22 bases between the germline ends. The CDR3 loop spans 17 amino acids. CDR1 and CDR2 (germline): SGHDT, YYEEEE. As DNA, the CDR3 is TGTGCCAGCAGCTCCTCCGGCGGGGGGGGTTTAGGCTATGGCTACACCTTC. It codes for CASSSSGGGGLGYGYTF.

The sample holds many counts of this clonotype. This chain's CDR3 is CASTTGNMNTEAFF. The DNA for the CDR3 is TGTGCCAGCACGACAGGGAATATGAACACTGAAGCTTTCTTT. The rearrangement uses TRBV7-8 and TRBJ1-1; TRBD1 agrees at 7 bases. CDR3 size: 14 residues. J gave up 0 bases and V 7 bases, and 5 bases lay outside the gene matches. The germline V gene has CDR1 SGHVS and CDR2 FQNEAQ.

A remark on this clonotype: One end of the junction is discordant with germline, which a read error may explain. V and J are TRBV5-5 and TRBJ1-1, with D perhaps TRBD1 (6 bases). Looked up from germline, CDR1 is SGHKS and CDR2 is YYEKEE (reference sequence). CDR3 length: 14 residues. CDR3 bases: TGCGCCAGCAGCTTGGTAGGGACATTCAGTAAGACTTTCTTT. This encodes CASSLVGTFSKTFF.

This clonotype has ten or more counts. The V and J genes are TRBV7-6 and TRBJ2-7, with D possibly matching TRBD1 (5 bases). The CDR3 is made up of 14 amino acids. Per the germline V gene, CDR1 is SGHVS and CDR2 is FNYEAQ. V was trimmed by 2 bases and J by 2 bases, leaving 10 bases between them. The CDR3 sequence: CASSLSDNTYEQYF. CDR3 coding DNA: TGTGCCAGCAGCTTATCGGACAACACCTACGAGCAGTACTTC.

This clonotype was recorded a few times. The chain uses TRBV4-1 and TRBJ1-3; 10 bases are a match to TRBD1. Germline-derived CDR1 and CDR2 are MGHRA and YSYEKL. The CDR3 runs 16 residues. The V and J ends lost 4 bases and 3 bases, in that order; junction bases with no gene match: 6. CDR3 in amino acids: CASSRTGTGVGNTIYF. The DNA for the CDR3 is TGCGCCAGCAGCCGAACCGGGACAGGGGTTGGAAACACCATATATTTT.

This clonotype was seen only once. The chain recombines TRBV12-3 or TRBV12-4 with TRBJ1-6; D unclear. There are 14 residues in the CDR3. Between the trimmed V and J ends, which lost 6 bases and 2 bases, there was a span of 8 bases. CDR3 in DNA: TGTGCCAGCAGCCCGACAACCTATAATTCACCCCTCCACTTT. It translates to CASSPTTYNSPLHF.

This clonotype was observed at least ten times. V usage is TRBV7-3 and J usage is TRBJ1-2; no clear D. This CDR3 region has 15 residues. Germline loops: CDR1 SGHTA, CDR2 FQGTGA. V was trimmed by 2 bases and J by 3 bases, leaving 13 bases between them. The CDR3: CASSLFAGGDYGYTF. CDR3 nucleotides: TGTGCCAGCAGCTTATTTGCAGGCGGTGACTATGGCTACACCTTC.

This sequence joins TRBV5-1 and TRBJ1-2; 10 bases align to TRBD1. The CDR3 loop spans 14 amino acids. With V trimmed by 4 bases and J by 7 bases, 7 bases remained unmatched. Germline V lookup: CDR1 SGHRS, CDR2 YFSETQ. The CDR3 DNA reads TGCGCCAGCAGCACGGGACAGGGGTTTGGTGGCTACACCTTC. Its protein product is CASSTGQGFGGYTF.

Ten or more counts support this clonotype. V usage is TRBV6-2 or TRBV6-3 and J usage is TRBJ2-2; TRBD1 aligns across 8 bases. The germline CDR1 and CDR2 sequences are MNHEY and SVGEGT. V lost 5 bases, J lost 4 bases, and 12 bases stayed unmatched. The CDR3 sequence is 17 residues long. The DNA of the CDR3 is TGTGCCAGCAGTCCCCCAAGGACAGGGCTTAGCACCGGGGAGCTGTTTTTT. Protein sequence: CASSPPRTGLSTGELFF.

A few counts support this clonotype. It may be a read error: a sequence one base away is much more abundant. CDR3 loop: CASSPSQLYEQFF. For the CDR3, the DNA is TGTGCCAGCAGCCCCTCCCAACTCTACGAGCAGTTCTTC. The genes are TRBV11-2 and TRBJ2-7; D not resolved. The J call is uncertain, as TRBJ2-1 better fits the DNA end. Germline loops: CDR1 SGHAT, CDR2 FQNNGV. The CDR3 has 13 amino acids.

This clonotype has at least ten counts. The chain links TRBV25-1 to TRBJ2-7; D ambiguous. Germline loops: CDR1 MGHDK, CDR2 SYGVNS. The CDR3 spans 11 residues. Between the trimmed V and J ends, which lost 1 base and 4 bases, there was a span of 2 bases. The CDR3 nucleotides read TGTGCCAGCAGTGAATTTTACGAGCAGTACTTC. Encoded protein: CASSEFYEQYF.

A few counts support this clonotype. This sequence joins TRBV7-3 and TRBJ1-1; D call uncertain. Trimming cost V 1 base and J 5 bases, with 11 bases left between them. CDR1 SGHTA and CDR2 FQGTGA come from the germline V gene. This CDR3 contains 14 residues. CDR3 amino acids: CASSLSGGNTEAFF. As DNA, the CDR3 is TGTGCCAGCAGCTTAAGCGGCGGGAATACTGAAGCTTTCTTT.

The rearrangement joins TRBV28 to TRBJ1-2; D perhaps matches TRBD1 (6 bases). There are 13 residues in the CDR3. Trimming pared 9 bases from V and 4 bases from J, leaving 15 bases between. Germline CDR1 reads MDHEN; CDR2 reads SYDVKM. This CDR3 is CASRVTGGYGYTF. The CDR3 bases are TGTGCCAGTAGAGTGACAGGCGGCTATGGCTACACCTTC.